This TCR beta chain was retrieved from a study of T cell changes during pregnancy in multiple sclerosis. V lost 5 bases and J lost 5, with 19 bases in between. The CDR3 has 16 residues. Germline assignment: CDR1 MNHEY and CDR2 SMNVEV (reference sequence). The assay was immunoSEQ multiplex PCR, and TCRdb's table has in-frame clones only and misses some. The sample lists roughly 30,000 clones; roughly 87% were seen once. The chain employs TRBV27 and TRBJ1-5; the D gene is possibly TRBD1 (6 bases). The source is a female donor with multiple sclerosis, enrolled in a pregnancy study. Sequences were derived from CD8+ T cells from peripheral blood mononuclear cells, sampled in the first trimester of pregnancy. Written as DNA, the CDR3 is TGTGCCAGCAGTGGATCGGGTCAGGGGCCCTATCAGCCCCAGCATTTT. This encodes CASSGSGQGPYQPQHF.